This TCR beta chain was sequenced in a study of CD8+ T cells in alopecia areata. Study at large: Each day, treated patients took oral tofacitinib twice, at 5 to 10 mg per dose.

Comments on this clone: The antigen is not known.

Both peripheral blood and punch biopsies of lesional scalp skin were obtained from patients who had alopecia areata. Study-wide results and caveats: Compared with mice, patients displayed less clear TCR sharing, possibly for HLA-related reasons. Scalp samples also yield sequences of resident alphabeta T cells from normal skin.

cDNA prepared by RNA extraction and subsequent reverse transcription served as the template for sequencing. Generated by immunoSEQ multiplex PCR, the TCRdb table keeps only in-frame clones and is missing some. The data hold roughly 140,000 clones, with 40% to 65% observed a single time. Trimming at V came to 2 bases and at J to 9 bases, leaving 8 bases not matched to a gene. Germline V gene sequence: CDR1 SEHNR, CDR2 FQNEAQ (reference sequence). There are 15 residues in the CDR3. This sequence was found in a human donor with alopecia areata. The gene calls are TRBV7-9 and TRBJ2-1; 9 bases line up with TRBD2. The sequencing used CD4+ T cells sorted from blood, collected at week 0. The CDR3 DNA reads TGTGCCAGCAGCTTATCTAGCGGGGCCCTCGGTGAGCAGTTCTTC. Translated, it gives CASSLSSGALGEQFF.